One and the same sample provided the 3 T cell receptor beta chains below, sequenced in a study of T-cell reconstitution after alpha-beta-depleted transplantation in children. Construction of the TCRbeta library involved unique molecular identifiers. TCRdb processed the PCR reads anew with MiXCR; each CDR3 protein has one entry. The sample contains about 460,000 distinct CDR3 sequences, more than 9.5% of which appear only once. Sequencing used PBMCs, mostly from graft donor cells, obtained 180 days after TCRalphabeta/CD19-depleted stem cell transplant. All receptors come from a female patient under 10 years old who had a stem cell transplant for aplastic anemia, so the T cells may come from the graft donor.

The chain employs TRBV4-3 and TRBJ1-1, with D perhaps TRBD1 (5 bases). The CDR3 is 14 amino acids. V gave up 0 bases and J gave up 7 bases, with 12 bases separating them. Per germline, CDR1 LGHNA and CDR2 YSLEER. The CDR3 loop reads CASSQELWGNEAFF. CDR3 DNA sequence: TGCGCCAGCAGCCAAGAACTTTGGGGGAATGAAGCTTTCTTT.

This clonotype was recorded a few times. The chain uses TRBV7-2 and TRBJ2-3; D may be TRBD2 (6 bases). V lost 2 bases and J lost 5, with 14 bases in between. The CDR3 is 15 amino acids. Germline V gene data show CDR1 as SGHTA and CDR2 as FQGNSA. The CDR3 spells CASSLWKGEEDTQYF. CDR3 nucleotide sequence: TGTGCCAGCAGCTTATGGAAAGGGGAGGAAGATACGCAGTATTTT.

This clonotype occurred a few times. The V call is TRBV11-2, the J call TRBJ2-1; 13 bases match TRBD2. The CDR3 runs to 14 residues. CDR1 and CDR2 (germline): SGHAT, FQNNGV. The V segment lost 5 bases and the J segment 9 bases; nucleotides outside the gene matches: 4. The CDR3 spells CASSQGLAGLEQFF. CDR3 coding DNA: TGTGCCAGCAGCCAGGGACTAGCGGGACTTGAGCAGTTCTTC. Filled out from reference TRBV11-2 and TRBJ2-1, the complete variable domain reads EAGVAQSPRYKIIEKRQSVAFWCNPISGHATLYWYQQILGQGPKLLIQFQNNGVVDDSQLPKDRFSAERLKGVDSTLKIQPAKLEDSAVYLCASSQGLAGLEQFFGPGTRLTVL.